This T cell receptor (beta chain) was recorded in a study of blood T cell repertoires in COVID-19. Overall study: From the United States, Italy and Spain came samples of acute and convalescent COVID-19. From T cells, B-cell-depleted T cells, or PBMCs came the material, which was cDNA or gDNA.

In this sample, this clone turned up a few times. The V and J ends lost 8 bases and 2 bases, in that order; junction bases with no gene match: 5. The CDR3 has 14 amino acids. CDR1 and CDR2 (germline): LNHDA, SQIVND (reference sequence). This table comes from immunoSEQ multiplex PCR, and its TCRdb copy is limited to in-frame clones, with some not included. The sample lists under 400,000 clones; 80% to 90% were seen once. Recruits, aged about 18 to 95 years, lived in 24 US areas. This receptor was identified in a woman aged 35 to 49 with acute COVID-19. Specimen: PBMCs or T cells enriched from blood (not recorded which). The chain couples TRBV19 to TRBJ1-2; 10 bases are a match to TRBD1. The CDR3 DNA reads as TGTGCCAGTCGCGCGGGACAGGGGAACTATGGCTACACCTTC. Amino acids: CASRAGQGNYGYTF.